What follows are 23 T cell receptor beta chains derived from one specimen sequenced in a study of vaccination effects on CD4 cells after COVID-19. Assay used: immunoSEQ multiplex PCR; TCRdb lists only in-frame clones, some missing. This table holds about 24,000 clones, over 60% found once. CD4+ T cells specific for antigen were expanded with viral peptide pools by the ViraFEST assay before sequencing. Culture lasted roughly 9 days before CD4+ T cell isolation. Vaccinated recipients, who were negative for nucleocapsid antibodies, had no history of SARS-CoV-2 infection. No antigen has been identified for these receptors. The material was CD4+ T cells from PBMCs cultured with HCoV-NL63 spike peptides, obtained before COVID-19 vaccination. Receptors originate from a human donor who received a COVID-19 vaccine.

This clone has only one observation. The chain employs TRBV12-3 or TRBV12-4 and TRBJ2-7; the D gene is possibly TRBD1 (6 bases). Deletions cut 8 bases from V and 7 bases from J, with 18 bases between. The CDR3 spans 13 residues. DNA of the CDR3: TGTGCCAGCCACCGGGACACACACCGGGAGCAGTACTTC. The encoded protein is CASHRDTHREQYF.

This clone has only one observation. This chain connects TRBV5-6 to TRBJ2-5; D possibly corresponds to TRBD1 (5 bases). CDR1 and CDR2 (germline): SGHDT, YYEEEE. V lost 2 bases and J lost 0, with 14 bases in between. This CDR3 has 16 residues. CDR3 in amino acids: CASSLFRRGYQETQYF. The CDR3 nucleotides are TGTGCCAGCAGCTTATTTAGAAGGGGCTACCAAGAGACCCAGTACTTC.

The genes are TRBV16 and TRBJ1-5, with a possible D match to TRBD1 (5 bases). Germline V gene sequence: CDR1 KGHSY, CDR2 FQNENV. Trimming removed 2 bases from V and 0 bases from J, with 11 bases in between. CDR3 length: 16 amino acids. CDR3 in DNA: TGTGCCAGCAGCCAACGACAGTTCTATAGCAATCAGCCCCAGCATTTT. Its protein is CASSQRQFYSNQPQHF.

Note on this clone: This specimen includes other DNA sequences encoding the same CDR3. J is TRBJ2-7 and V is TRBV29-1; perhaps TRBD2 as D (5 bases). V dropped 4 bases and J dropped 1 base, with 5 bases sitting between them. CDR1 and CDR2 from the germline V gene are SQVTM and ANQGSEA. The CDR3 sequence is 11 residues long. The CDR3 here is CSVGESYEQYF. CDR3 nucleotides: TGCAGCGTTGGGGAGTCCTACGAGCAGTACTTC.

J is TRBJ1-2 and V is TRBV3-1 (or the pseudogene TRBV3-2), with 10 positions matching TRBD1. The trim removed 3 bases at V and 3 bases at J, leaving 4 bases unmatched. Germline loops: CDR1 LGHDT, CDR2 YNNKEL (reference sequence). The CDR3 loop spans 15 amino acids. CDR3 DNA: TGTGCCAGCAGCCATTTCGGACAGGGGGACTATGGCTACACCTTC. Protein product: CASSHFGQGDYGYTF.

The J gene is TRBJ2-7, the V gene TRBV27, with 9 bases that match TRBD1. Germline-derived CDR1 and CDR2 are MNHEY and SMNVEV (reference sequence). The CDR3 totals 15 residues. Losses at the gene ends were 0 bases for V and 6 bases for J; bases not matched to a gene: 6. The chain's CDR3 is CASSLSGGQGIEQYF. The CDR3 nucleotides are TGTGCCAGCAGTTTATCAGGGGGACAGGGCATCGAGCAGTACTTC.

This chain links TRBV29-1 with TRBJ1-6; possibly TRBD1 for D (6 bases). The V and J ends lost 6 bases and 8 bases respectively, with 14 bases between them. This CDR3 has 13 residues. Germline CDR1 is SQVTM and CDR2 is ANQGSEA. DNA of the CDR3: TGCAGCGTCCGGGGGACATTTGATTCACCCCTCCACTTT. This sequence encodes CSVRGTFDSPLHF.

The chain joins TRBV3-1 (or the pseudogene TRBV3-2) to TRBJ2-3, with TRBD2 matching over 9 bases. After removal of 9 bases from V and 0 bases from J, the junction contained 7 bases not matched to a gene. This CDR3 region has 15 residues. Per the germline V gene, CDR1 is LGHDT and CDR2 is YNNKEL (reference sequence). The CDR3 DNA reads TGTGCCAGTAAAGCGGGGGGACATAGCACAGATACGCAGTATTTT. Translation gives CASKAGGHSTDTQYF.

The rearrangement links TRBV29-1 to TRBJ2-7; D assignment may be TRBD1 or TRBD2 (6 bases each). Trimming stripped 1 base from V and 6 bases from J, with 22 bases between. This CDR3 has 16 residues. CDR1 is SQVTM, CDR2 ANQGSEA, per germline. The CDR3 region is CSVEGSSKGGYGEQYF. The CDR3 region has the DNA TGCAGCGTTGAAGGCTCTAGCAAAGGGGGGTACGGCGAGCAGTACTTC.

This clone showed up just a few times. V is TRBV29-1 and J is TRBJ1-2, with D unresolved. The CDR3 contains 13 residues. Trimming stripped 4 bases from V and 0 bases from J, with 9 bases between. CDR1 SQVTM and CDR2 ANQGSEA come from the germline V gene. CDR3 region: CSVGEETNYGYTF. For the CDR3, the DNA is TGCAGCGTTGGCGAAGAAACTAACTATGGCTACACCTTC.

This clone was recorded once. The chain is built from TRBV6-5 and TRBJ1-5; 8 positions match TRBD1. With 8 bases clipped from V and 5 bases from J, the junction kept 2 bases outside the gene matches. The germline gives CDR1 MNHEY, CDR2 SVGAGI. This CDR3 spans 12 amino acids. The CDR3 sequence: CASGQGYQPQHF. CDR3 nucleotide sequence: TGTGCCAGCGGACAGGGATATCAGCCCCAGCATTTT.

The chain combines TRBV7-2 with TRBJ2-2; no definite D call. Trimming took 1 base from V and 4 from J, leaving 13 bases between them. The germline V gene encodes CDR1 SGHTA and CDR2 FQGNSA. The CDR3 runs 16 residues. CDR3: CASSLEIWVSTGELFF. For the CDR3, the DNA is TGTGCCAGCAGCTTAGAGATCTGGGTTAGCACCGGGGAGCTGTTTTTT.

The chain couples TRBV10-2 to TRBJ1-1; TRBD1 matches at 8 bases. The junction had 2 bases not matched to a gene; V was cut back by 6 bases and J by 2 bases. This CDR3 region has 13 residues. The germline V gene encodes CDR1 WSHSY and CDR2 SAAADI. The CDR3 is CASSGQGNTEAFF. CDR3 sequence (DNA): TGCGCCAGCAGCGGACAGGGAAACACTGAAGCTTTCTTT.

The DNA of the CDR3 is TGCGCCAGCAGCTTGTCAGGACAGAAAACCTACGAGCAGTACTTC. Translation gives CASSLSGQKTYEQYF. The chain employs TRBV5-1 and TRBJ2-7; tentatively, D is TRBD1 (6 bases). With 1 base removed from V and 2 bases from J, the gap between germline ends came to 13 bases. CDR3 length: 15 amino acids. Germline loops: CDR1 SGHRS, CDR2 YFSETQ.

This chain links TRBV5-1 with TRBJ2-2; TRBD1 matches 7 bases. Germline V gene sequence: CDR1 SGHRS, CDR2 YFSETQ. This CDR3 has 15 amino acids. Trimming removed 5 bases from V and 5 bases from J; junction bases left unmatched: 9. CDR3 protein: CASSSGTVETGELFF. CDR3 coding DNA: TGCGCCAGCAGTTCCGGGACAGTTGAGACCGGGGAGCTGTTTTTT.

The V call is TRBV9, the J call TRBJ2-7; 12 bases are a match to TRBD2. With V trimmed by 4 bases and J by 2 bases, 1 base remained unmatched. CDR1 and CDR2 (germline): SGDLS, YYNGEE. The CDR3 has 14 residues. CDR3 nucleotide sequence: TGTGCCAGCAGCCGGACTAGCGGGACCTACGAGCAGTACTTC. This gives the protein CASSRTSGTYEQYF.

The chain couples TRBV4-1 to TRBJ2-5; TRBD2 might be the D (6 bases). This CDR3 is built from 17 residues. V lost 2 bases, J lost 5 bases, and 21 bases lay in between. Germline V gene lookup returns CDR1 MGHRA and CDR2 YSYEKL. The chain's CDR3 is CASSQIGPGVGSETQYF. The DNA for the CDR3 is TGCGCCAGCAGCCAAATCGGGCCGGGGGTAGGTTCGGAGACCCAGTACTTC.

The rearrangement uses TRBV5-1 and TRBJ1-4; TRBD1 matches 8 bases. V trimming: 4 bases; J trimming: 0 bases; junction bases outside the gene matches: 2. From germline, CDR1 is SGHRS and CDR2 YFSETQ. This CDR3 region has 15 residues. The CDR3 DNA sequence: TGCGCCAGCAGCGGACAGGGCGCAACTAATGAAAAACTGTTTTTT. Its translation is CASSGQGATNEKLFF.

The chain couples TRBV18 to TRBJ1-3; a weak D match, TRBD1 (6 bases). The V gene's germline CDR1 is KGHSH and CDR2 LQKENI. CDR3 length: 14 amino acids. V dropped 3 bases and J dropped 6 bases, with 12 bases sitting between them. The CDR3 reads CASSPSTGLNTIYF. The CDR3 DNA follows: TGTGCCAGCTCACCGAGCACAGGGTTAAACACCATATATTTT.

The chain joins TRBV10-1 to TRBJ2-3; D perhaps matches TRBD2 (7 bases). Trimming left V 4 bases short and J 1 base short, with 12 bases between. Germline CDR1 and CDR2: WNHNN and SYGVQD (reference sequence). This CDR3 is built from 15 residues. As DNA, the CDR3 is TGCGCCAGCAGTGTAGGGGGGGGAGGCACAGATACGCAGTATTTT. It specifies CASSVGGGGTDTQYF.

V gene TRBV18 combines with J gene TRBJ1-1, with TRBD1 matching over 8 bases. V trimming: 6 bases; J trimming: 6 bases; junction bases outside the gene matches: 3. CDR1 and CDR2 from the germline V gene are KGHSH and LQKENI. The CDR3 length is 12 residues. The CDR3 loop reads CASSPRGPEAFF. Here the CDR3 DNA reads TGTGCCAGCTCGCCCAGGGGGCCTGAAGCTTTCTTT.

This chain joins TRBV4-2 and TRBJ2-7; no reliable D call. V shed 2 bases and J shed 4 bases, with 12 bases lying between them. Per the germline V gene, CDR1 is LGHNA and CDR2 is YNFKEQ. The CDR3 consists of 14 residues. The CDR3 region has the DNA TGTGCCAGCAGCCAACTCCCTCTGGAGTACGAGCAGTACTTC. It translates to CASSQLPLEYEQYF.

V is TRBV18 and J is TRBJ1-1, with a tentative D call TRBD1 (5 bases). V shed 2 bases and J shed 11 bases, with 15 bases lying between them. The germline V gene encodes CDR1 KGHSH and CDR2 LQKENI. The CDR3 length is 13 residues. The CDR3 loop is CASSPGPGREAFF. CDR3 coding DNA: TGTGCCAGCTCACCAGGGCCCGGCAGGGAGGCTTTCTTT.